The rows below give T cell receptor beta chains drawn from one sample of a study of T cell responses to AZD1222 COVID-19 vaccine. The method was immunoSEQ multiplex PCR; TCRdb's version includes in-frame clones alone and lacks a portion of them. The data hold about 150,000 clones, with around 92% observed a single time. The sequences come from peripheral blood, collected 28 days after the second AZD1222 dose. These TCRs come from an adult who received the AZD1222 COVID-19 vaccine. Each CDR3 is given with its conserved first and last residue. The D gene is left open where the match is weak. Only some rows state a clone size, as once, few, many or a class for expanded clones.

-	TRBJ2-1	-	TRBV10-3	TGTGCCATCAGTGACGAAGGGAGCGGTAGGGATGAGCAGTTCTTC	CAISDEGSGRDEQFF
-	TRBJ1-6	-	TRBV28	TGTGCCAGCAGTTTATTACGGGGGCCGGTACCCCTCCACTTT	CASSLLRGPVPLHF
-	TRBJ1-2	-	TRBV5-4	TGTGCCAGCAGCATCTTTACAGGGATCTATGGCTACACCTTC	CASSIFTGIYGYTF
-	TRBJ1-1	-	TRBV12-5	TGTGCTAGTGGCCGAGATAAGAGAGCTTTCTTT	CASGRDKRAFF
TRBD2	TRBJ2-1	-	TRBV6-5	TGTGCCAGCAGTATGGGACTAGCGGGAAACAATGAGCAGTTCTTC	CASSMGLAGNNEQFF
-	TRBJ2-2	-	TRBV2	TGTGCCAGCAGTTACCGGACCCACAACCCGAACACCGGGGAGCTGTTTTTT	CASSYRTHNPNTGELFF
TRBD1	TRBJ1-6	-	TRBV7-2	TGTGCCAGCAGCTTTATGACAGGGGGCGATTCACCCCTCCACTTT	CASSFMTGGDSPLHF
-	TRBJ1-1	-	TRBV6-5	TGTGCCAGCAGTTCTCAGGGGATAGCTTTCTTT	CASSSQGIAFF
TRBD2	TRBJ2-1	-	TRBV7-8	TGTGCCAGCACGGAAGCGGGAGTTCCCTCCTACAATGAGCAGTTCTTC	CASTEAGVPSYNEQFF
-	TRBJ2-7	-	TRBV28	TGTGCCAGCTCAACAGGTGGGCTCGAGCAGTACTTC	CASSTGGLEQYF
-	TRBJ1-5	-	TRBV15	TGTGCCACCAGCAGAGCGGGGGCGGTTCAGCCCCAGCATTTT	CATSRAGAVQPQHF
TRBD1	TRBJ2-5	-	TRBV9	TGTGCCAGCAGCGTAGTTCCAGGGGGCAGGGAGACCCAGTACTTC	CASSVVPGGRETQYF
TRBD1	TRBJ1-5	once	TRBV6-5	TGTGCCAGCAGTACGGACAGGGGAGGGAATCAGCCCCAGCATTTT	CASSTDRGGNQPQHF
-	TRBJ1-1	-	TRBV7-8	TGTGCCAGCAGCTTAGGGGGGGCCACTGAAGCTTTCTTT	CASSLGGATEAFF
-	TRBJ1-6	-	TRBV3-1/TRBV3-2	TGTGCCAGCAGCCAGGCATTGGTAGCCTATAATTCACCCCTCCACTTT	CASSQALVAYNSPLHF
-	TRBJ1-3	-	TRBV5-1	TGCGCCAGCAGCCGCCCCTCTGGAAACACCATATATTTT	CASSRPSGNTIYF
-	TRBJ1-1	-	TRBV9	TGTGCCAGCAGCGTTAGTTGGTCGAGCACTGAAGCTTTCTTT	CASSVSWSSTEAFF
TRBD2	TRBJ2-1	-	TRBV12-3/TRBV12-4	TGTGCCAGAAGACTAGCGGGGAAGGGGCAGTTCTTC	CARRLAGKGQFF
-	TRBJ1-2	few	TRBV27	TGTGCCAGCAGTAATCTAACAGGGAGAAGTGGCTACACCTTC	CASSNLTGRSGYTF
TRBD1	TRBJ2-7	-	TRBV5-1	TGCGCCAGCAGCTTGCGACAGGGATCCTACGAGCAGTACTTC	CASSLRQGSYEQYF
TRBD2	TRBJ2-5	once	TRBV3-1/TRBV3-2	TGTGCCAGCAGCCAATCGGTCGCGGGGGTGGGAGAGACCCAGTACTTC	CASSQSVAGVGETQYF
TRBD1	TRBJ1-5	-	TRBV28	TGTGCCAGCAGTCCTTTAAACAGGGGAACTCAGCCCCAGCATTTT	CASSPLNRGTQPQHF
-	TRBJ1-5	-	TRBV4-1	TGCGCCAGCAGCCAAGATGGGGGGGGAATTAATCAGCCCCAGCATTTT	CASSQDGGGINQPQHF
-	TRBJ2-1	once	TRBV18	TGTGCCAGCTCACGCCAAGTAGGACGGGAATCGTCCAATGAGCAGTTCTTC	CASSRQVGRESSNEQFF
-	TRBJ2-7	-	TRBV19	TGTGCCAGTAGTATGGGGTCGACAAGAGCCTACGAGCAGTACTTC	CASSMGSTRAYEQYF
-	TRBJ1-5	-	TRBV28	TGTGCCAGCGGAGCGACGGGTTATAGCAATCAGCCCCAGCATTTT	CASGATGYSNQPQHF
-	TRBJ2-6	-	TRBV27	TGTGCCAGCAGTTTACGGGGACAAACCTCTGGGGCCAACGTCCTGACTTTC	CASSLRGQTSGANVLTF
-	TRBJ1-6	-	TRBV28	TGTGCCAGCAGCGACAGGAATTCACCCCTCCACTTT	CASSDRNSPLHF
-	TRBJ2-1	-	TRBV10-3	TGTGCCATCAGAGGGCGAGTTCCCCCCGAGCAGTTCTTC	CAIRGRVPPEQFF
-	TRBJ1-5	-	TRBV27	TGTGCCAGCAGTCCAAGACAGGGCAATCAGCCCCAGCATTTT	CASSPRQGNQPQHF
-	TRBJ2-1	-	TRBV11-2	TGTGCCAGCAGCTCCGGGACGGCTTATTACAATGAGCAGTTCTTC	CASSSGTAYYNEQFF
-	TRBJ1-1	-	TRBV6-5	TGTGCCAGCAGCACAGGGCCCACTGAAGCTTTCTTT	CASSTGPTEAFF
-	TRBJ1-2	-	TRBV6-2/TRBV6-3	TGTGCCAGCAGTTCCACAGACTATGGCTACACCTTC	CASSSTDYGYTF
-	TRBJ2-5	-	TRBV2	TGTGCCAGCAGTGGACAGCAAGAGACCCAGTACTTC	CASSGQQETQYF
-	TRBJ1-2	-	TRBV7-2	TGTGCCAGCAGTCAGGGACCCGGAGGGCCTAACTATGGCTACACCTTC	CASSQGPGGPNYGYTF
-	TRBJ2-1	-	TRBV6-2/TRBV6-3	TGTGCCAGCAGTTACTCGGGGGAGCAGTTCTTC	CASSYSGEQFF
TRBD2	TRBJ2-2	-	TRBV7-3	TGTGCCAGCAGCCCTACCTTAGCGGGAGGAGACACCGGGGAGCTGTTTTTT	CASSPTLAGGDTGELFF
TRBD1	TRBJ1-6	once	TRBV28	TGTGCCAGCAGTCCCCGACAGGGGAGTAGGAATTCACCCCTCCACTTT	CASSPRQGSRNSPLHF
-	TRBJ1-5	-	TRBV6-2/TRBV6-3	TGTGCCAGCAGCTCGGGACATAATCAGCCCCAGCATTTT	CASSSGHNQPQHF
-	TRBJ2-2	-	TRBV11-2	TGTGCCAGCAGCGTTAGCAGAGCGAACACCGGGGAGCTGTTTTTT	CASSVSRANTGELFF
TRBD1	TRBJ1-1	-	TRBV28	TGTGCCAGCAAGTGGACAGGGGTAGCGAACACTGAAGCTTTCTTT	CASKWTGVANTEAFF
TRBD1	TRBJ2-1	few	TRBV4-1	TGCGCCAGCAGCCAAGGATGGACAGGAGTAAGTGAGCAGTTCTTC	CASSQGWTGVSEQFF
-	TRBJ2-7	few	TRBV6-2/TRBV6-3	TGTGCCAGCAGTTACGAGCGGCTCCAAGGGTTTAGGGGTGAGCAGTACTTC	CASSYERLQGFRGEQYF
-	TRBJ1-2	-	TRBV18	TGTGCCAGCTCACCGCGACAGGACTATGGCTACACCTTC	CASSPRQDYGYTF
TRBD2	TRBJ2-3	-	TRBV7-2	TGTGCCAGCAGCCCTGCTGGGGGAGGGGGCACAGATACGCAGTATTTT	CASSPAGGGGTDTQYF
-	TRBJ2-2	-	TRBV5-1	TGCGCCAGCAGCTTGGACAGGGCTAGCTACGGGGAGCTGTTTTTT	CASSLDRASYGELFF
-	TRBJ2-3	-	TRBV7-8	TGTGCCAGCAGCTTATCCAGATTCAGAGATACGCAGTATTTT	CASSLSRFRDTQYF
TRBD2	TRBJ2-1	-	TRBV2	TGTGCCAGCAGTGCAAGGCTAGCGGGAGTCAATGAGCAGTTCTTC	CASSARLAGVNEQFF
TRBD1	TRBJ1-1	-	TRBV28	TGTGCCAGCAGAAGACAGGGAAGGACTGAAGCTTTCTTT	CASRRQGRTEAFF
TRBD1	TRBJ2-1	-	TRBV7-9	TGTGCCAGCAGCTTAAGGACAGGGGCGGTGAGCGATGAGCAGTTCTTC	CASSLRTGAVSDEQFF
TRBD2	TRBJ2-7	few	TRBV6-2/TRBV6-3	TGTGCCAGCAGCCAGGGGACTAGCGGAATACCCTACGAGCAGTACTTC	CASSQGTSGIPYEQYF
-	TRBJ1-2	-	TRBV7-9	TGTGCCAGCAGCTTAGCTAGTCAGAATGGCTACACCTTC	CASSLASQNGYTF
-	TRBJ2-7	-	TRBV20-1	TGCAGTGCTCAGCGGAGCTACGAGCAGTACTTC	CSAQRSYEQYF
-	TRBJ2-2	-	TRBV18	TGTGCCAGCTCACCTACAGGAGAAATGAACACCGGGGAGCTGTTTTTT	CASSPTGEMNTGELFF
-	TRBJ1-2	-	TRBV28	TGTGCCAGCAGTTCGCTAGGGCGAGACTATGGCTACACCTTC	CASSSLGRDYGYTF
-	TRBJ2-5	-	TRBV5-1	TGCGCCAGCAGCTTGGGACGGCGAGGAGAGACCCAGTACTTC	CASSLGRRGETQYF
-	TRBJ2-3	once	TRBV6-4	TGTGCCAGCAGTGAAAGGGGACAACAAGATACGCAGTATTTT	CASSERGQQDTQYF